This T cell receptor (beta chain) was recorded in a study of T-cell reconstitution after alpha-beta-depleted transplantation in children. Notes on this clonotype: Its specificity is unknown.

Whole-study findings and limits: Newly generated T cells supplied most T-cell counts and diversity one year post-transplant. About two months after transplant, alpha-beta T cells reportedly came from several hundred expanded graft clones.

Germline CDR1 reads SGHAT; CDR2 reads FQDESV (reference sequence). Trimming at V came to 3 bases and at J to 7 bases, leaving 14 bases not matched to a gene. The CDR3 covers 18 residues. Researchers prepared the TCRbeta library using unique molecular identifiers, the study reports. TCRdb passed the PCR reads through MiXCR, listing each CDR3 protein once. The table records approximately 800,000 distinct CDR3 sequences, about 16% of them present only once. The source of this sequence is a male patient younger than 18 who had a stem cell transplant for acute lymphoblastic leukemia, so the T cells may come from the graft donor. Specimen: PBMCs, mostly from graft donor cells, collected 360 days after TCRalphabeta/CD19-depleted stem cell transplant. The chain combines TRBV11-1 with TRBJ1-4; 10 bases agree with TRBD1. In DNA form, the CDR3 reads TGTGCCAGCAGCTTCTCCGGGACAGGGGCTCAAAAAACTGAAAAACTGTTTTTT. Amino acid sequence: CASSFSGTGAQKTEKLFF.